Listed below are T cell receptor beta chains from one sample, sequenced in a study of blood T cell repertoires in COVID-19. The table came from immunoSEQ multiplex PCR; TCRdb's copy has only in-frame clones and leaves some out. Of over 100,000 clones in the sample, approximately 90% were seen once. Sequencing was carried out using peripheral blood. The receptors originated from a man aged 50 to 60 with acute or convalescent COVID-19. Both conserved end residues are part of each CDR3. Fields, in order: clone size, D gene, V gene, J gene, CDR3 DNA, CDR3 protein. A D gene is named only where the DNA matches it firmly. Size is omitted from some rows. Given values are once, few, many or a class for expanded clones.

>.|.|TRBV4-1|TRBJ2-1
TGCGCCAGCAGCTTCGGGTCGGGGGAGCAGTTCTTC
CASSFGSGEQFF
>.|.|TRBV5-6|TRBJ1-2
TGTGCCAGCAGCTCCCGACAGAGCAACTATGGCTACACCTTC
CASSSRQSNYGYTF
>.|TRBD1|TRBV18|TRBJ2-7
TGTGCCAGCTCACCAGGACAGGGCCGAGGGGAGCAGTACTTC
CASSPGQGRGEQYF
>.|TRBD2|TRBV7-9|TRBJ2-7
TGTGCCAGCAGCTTTGGGATGACGGGAGGGCCGGGGGAGCAGTACTTC
CASSFGMTGGPGEQYF
>.|.|TRBV24-1|TRBJ2-5
TGTGCCACCAGTGTGGGGGCGCGGGAGACCCAGTACTTC
CATSVGARETQYF
>.|.|TRBV30|TRBJ2-3
TGTGCCTGGAGTGTACGAGTTAGCACAGATACGCAGTATTTT
CAWSVRVSTDTQYF
>.|.|TRBV5-1|TRBJ1-6
TGCGCCAGCAGCCCCACTCAGTCTAGATCACCCCTCCACTTT
CASSPTQSRSPLHF
>.|.|TRBV6-5|TRBJ2-7
TGTGCCAGCAGTCTTACTGGGGCAGGGTCCTACGAGCAGTACTTC
CASSLTGAGSYEQYF
>once|.|TRBV9|TRBJ1-5
TGTGCCAGCAGCCCGGCGGTGGTCGGTCAGCCCCAGCATTTT
CASSPAVVGQPQHF
>.|TRBD1|TRBV24-1|TRBJ1-5
TGTGCCACCAGTGATTCGGGACAGACCAATCAGCCCCAGCATTTT
CATSDSGQTNQPQHF
>once|.|TRBV24-1|TRBJ2-3
TGTGCCACCAGTGAATCCGTGACGGGAGACTTCACTAGCACAGATACGCAGTATTTT
CATSESVTGDFTSTDTQYF
>once|.|TRBV10-3|TRBJ1-1
TGTGCCATCAGCGGGGGGCAGGGTCGGATGGGAACTGAAGCTTTCTTT
CAISGGQGRMGTEAFF
>.|TRBD2|TRBV10-3|TRBJ2-3
TGTGCCATCAGTGGAGCGGGAGGAAGCACAGATACGCAGTATTTT
CAISGAGGSTDTQYF
>.|.|TRBV18|TRBJ1-5
TGTGCCAGCTCACCGGTCGGTAGCAATCAGCCCCAGCATTTT
CASSPVGSNQPQHF
>.|.|TRBV5-6|TRBJ2-7
TGTGCCAGCAGCCCCCCGGGAGCCACCTACGAGCAGTACTTC
CASSPPGATYEQYF
>.|.|TRBV5-1|TRBJ2-3
TGCGCCAGCAGCTACTTCTCTACTCTCACCCCTAGCACAGATACGCAGTATTTT
CASSYFSTLTPSTDTQYF
>.|TRBD2|TRBV6-5|TRBJ2-7
TGTGCCAGCAGACCGTCTAGCGGGAGGGCCGGGGAGCAGTACTTC
CASRPSSGRAGEQYF
>.|TRBD2|TRBV3-1/TRBV3-2|TRBJ2-7
TGTGCCAGCAGCCCCCCGGGACTACTTGCCTACGAGCAGTACTTC
CASSPPGLLAYEQYF
>.|TRBD1|TRBV2|TRBJ1-6
TGTGCCAGCAGTGCGCCCCAGACAGGGGTCTCACCCCTCCACTTT
CASSAPQTGVSPLHF
>.|.|TRBV11-2|TRBJ1-6
TGTGCCAGCAGCTTCGTCTCAGGGGCCGGTAATTCACCCCTCCACTTT
CASSFVSGAGNSPLHF
>.|.|TRBV6-6|TRBJ2-7
TGTGCCAGCACCCCGGGGGTGAGCGGTTACGAGCAGTACTTC
CASTPGVSGYEQYF
>once|.|TRBV19|TRBJ1-4
TGTGCCAGTAGTCCCTCAGATGCAACTAATGAAAAACTGTTTTTT
CASSPSDATNEKLFF
>.|TRBD1|TRBV18|TRBJ2-3
TGTGCCAGCTCACCTAGACAGGGTGAGGTGGATACGCAGTATTTT
CASSPRQGEVDTQYF
>.|TRBD1|TRBV19|TRBJ1-5
TGTGCCAGTAGTGCCGGAGGGACAGGGGTCGCCCGGCCCCAGCATTTT
CASSAGGTGVARPQHF
>.|.|TRBV11-1|TRBJ1-1
TGTGCCAGCAGCTTAGTAGCGGACACCATGAACACTGAAGCTTTCTTT
CASSLVADTMNTEAFF
>once|.|TRBV7-9|TRBJ1-1
TGTGCCAGCAGCTTAGCGTGGGGAGGCGGAACTGAAGCTTTCTTT
CASSLAWGGGTEAFF
>once|.|TRBV4-1|TRBJ1-2
TGCGCCAGCAGCCAAGAGGTTCGCAGGGCAAACTATGGCTACACCTTC
CASSQEVRRANYGYTF
>.|TRBD1|TRBV3-1/TRBV3-2|TRBJ1-1
TGTGCCAGCAGCCTCACAGGGGAGACTGAAGCTTTCTTT
CASSLTGETEAFF
>.|.|TRBV6-5|TRBJ1-1
TGTGCCAGCCGTCCCAATTGGGGGGTTACCACTGAAGCTTTCTTT
CASRPNWGVTTEAFF
>.|TRBD2|TRBV10-1|TRBJ2-3
TGCGCCAGCAAAAAGCGGGAGGGGGATACGCAGTATTTT
CASKKREGDTQYF
>.|TRBD2|TRBV5-6|TRBJ2-7
TGTGCCAGCAGCCTGGCGGGGGGTTTGTACTACGAGCAGTACTTC
CASSLAGGLYYEQYF